The TCR beta chain under discussion was sequenced for a study of CD8+CD57+ T cells in acquired aplastic anemia. Looking at the study overall: Quantities of DNA derived from sorted CD4+ and CD8+ cells averaged 3.2 ug.

For CDR3 and TCR beta VDJ profiling, genomic DNA was the template used. TCRdb recomputed calls from the reads with MiXCR, one row per CDR3 protein. Among about 220,000 distinct CDR3 sequences listed, roughly 35% were seen once. Germline loops: CDR1 LNHNV, CDR2 YYDKDF (reference sequence). With V trimmed by 7 bases and J by 8 bases, 8 bases remained unmatched. The CDR3 is 13 amino acids. Points on this clonotype: Its antigen is as yet unknown.

The study's findings and limits: The study identified almost 30 CD8+ CDR3 sequences shared by patients and controls.

The rearrangement joins TRBV15 to TRBJ2-5, with 9 nucleotides matching TRBD1. This receptor was obtained from a human donor in good health, serving as a control. The sample was sorted CD4+, CD8+, or CD8+CD57+ T cells (not recorded which) from PBMCs. The CDR3 sequence: CATTGQGKGTQYF. CDR3 in DNA: TGTGCCACCACCGGACAGGGGAAGGGTACCCAGTACTTC.